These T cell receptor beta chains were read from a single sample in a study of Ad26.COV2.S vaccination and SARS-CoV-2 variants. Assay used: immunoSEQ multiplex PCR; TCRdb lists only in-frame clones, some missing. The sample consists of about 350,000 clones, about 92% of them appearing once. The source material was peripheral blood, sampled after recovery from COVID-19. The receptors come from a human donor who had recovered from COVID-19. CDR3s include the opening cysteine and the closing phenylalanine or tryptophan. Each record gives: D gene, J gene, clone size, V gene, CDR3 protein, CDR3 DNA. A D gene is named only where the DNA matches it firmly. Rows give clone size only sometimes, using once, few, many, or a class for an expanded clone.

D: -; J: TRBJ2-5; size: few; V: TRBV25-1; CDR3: CASSGTPETQYF; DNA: TGTGCCAGCAGTGGGACCCCGGAGACCCAGTACTTC
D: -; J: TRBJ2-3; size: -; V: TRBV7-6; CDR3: CASSSLRTEDTQYF; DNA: TGTGCCAGCAGCTCCCTGAGGACAGAAGATACGCAGTATTTT
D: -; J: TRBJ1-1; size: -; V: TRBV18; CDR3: CASSLSQGNTEAFF; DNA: TGTGCCAGCTCACTCAGTCAGGGGAACACTGAAGCTTTCTTT
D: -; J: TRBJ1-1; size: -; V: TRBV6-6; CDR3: CASSLMGHQNTEAFF; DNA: TGTGCCAGCAGCCTCATGGGACACCAGAACACTGAAGCTTTCTTT
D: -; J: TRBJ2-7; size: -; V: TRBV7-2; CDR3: CASNPGPGYEQYF; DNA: TGTGCCAGCAACCCTGGTCCGGGATACGAGCAGTACTTC
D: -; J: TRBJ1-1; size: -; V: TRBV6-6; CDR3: CASSRQEGRAFF; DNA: TGTGCCAGCAGTCGACAGGAGGGGCGAGCTTTCTTT
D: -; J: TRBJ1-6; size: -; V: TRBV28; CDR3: CASTSGTYNSPLHF; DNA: TGTGCCAGCACTTCCGGGACATATAATTCACCCCTCCACTTT
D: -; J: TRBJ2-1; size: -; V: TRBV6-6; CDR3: CASSDETRLNYNEQFF; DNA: TGTGCCAGCAGCGACGAAACAAGACTTAACTACAATGAGCAGTTCTTC
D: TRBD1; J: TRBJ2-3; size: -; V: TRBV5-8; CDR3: CASSSPGQGRYTDTQYF; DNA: TGTGCCAGCAGCTCCCCGGGACAGGGGAGGTACACAGATACGCAGTATTTT
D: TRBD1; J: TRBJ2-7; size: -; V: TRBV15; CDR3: CATSVTRTGLLEQYF; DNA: TGTGCCACCAGCGTGACGCGGACAGGGTTGCTTGAGCAGTACTTC
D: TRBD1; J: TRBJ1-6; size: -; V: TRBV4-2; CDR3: CASSLTWAGGRSGDSPLHF; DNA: TGTGCCAGCAGCCTGACTTGGGCAGGGGGTAGATCCGGGGATTCACCCCTCCACTTT
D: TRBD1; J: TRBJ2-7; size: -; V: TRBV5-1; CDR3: CASNPGQVLSYEQYF; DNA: TGCGCCAGCAACCCGGGACAGGTCCTATCCTACGAGCAGTACTTC
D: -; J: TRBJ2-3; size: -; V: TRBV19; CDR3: CASSIGPATDTQYF; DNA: TGTGCCAGTAGTATCGGACCAGCGACAGATACGCAGTATTTT
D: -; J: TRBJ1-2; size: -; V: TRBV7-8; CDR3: CASSEGGYGYTF; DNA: TGTGCCAGCAGTGAGGGGGGCTATGGCTACACCTTC
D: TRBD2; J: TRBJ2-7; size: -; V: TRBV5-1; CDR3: CASSLAGSSDEQYF; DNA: TGCGCCAGCAGTCTAGCGGGTTCATCGGACGAGCAGTACTTC
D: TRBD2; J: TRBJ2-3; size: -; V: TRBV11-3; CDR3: CASSRDGGSTDTQYF; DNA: TGTGCCAGCAGCCGTGACGGGGGGAGCACAGATACGCAGTATTTT
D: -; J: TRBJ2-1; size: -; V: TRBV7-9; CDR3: CASSLHTLALRNEQFF; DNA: TGTGCCAGCAGCTTACACACTCTAGCACTCAGGAATGAGCAGTTCTTC
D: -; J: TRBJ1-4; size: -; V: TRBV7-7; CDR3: CASSFRLGEKLFF; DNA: TGTGCCAGCAGCTTCAGACTGGGTGAAAAACTGTTTTTT
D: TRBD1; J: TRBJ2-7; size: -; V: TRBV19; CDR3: CASSRLLPGQGRYEQYF; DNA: TGTGCCAGTAGTCGACTACTGCCGGGACAGGGAAGGTACGAGCAGTACTTC
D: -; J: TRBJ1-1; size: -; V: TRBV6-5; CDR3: CAGGQLTSEAFF; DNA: TGTGCCGGGGGACAACTCACGTCTGAAGCTTTCTTT
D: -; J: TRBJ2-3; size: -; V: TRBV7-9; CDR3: CASSLITGTRGSTDTQYF; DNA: TGTGCCAGCAGCTTAATAACAGGGACTCGGGGTAGCACAGATACGCAGTATTTT
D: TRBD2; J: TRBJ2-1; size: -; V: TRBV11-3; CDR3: CASSRGLAGGGEQFF; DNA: TGTGCCAGCAGCCGTGGACTAGCGGGGGGAGGTGAGCAGTTCTTC
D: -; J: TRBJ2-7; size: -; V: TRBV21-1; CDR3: CASSKARVGEPTYEQYF; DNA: TGTGCCAGCAGCAAAGCACGCGTGGGGGAACCTACCTACGAGCAGTACTTC
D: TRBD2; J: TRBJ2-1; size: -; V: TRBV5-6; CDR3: CASSWPLAGNSYNEQFF; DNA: TGTGCCAGCAGCTGGCCCCTAGCGGGGAACTCCTACAATGAGCAGTTCTTC
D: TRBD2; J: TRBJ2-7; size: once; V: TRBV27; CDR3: CASGGGYYEQYF; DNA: TGTGCGTCGGGGGGGGGCTACTACGAGCAGTACTTC
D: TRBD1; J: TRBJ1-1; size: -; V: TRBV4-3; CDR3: CASSQDLGGALTEAFF; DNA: TGCGCCAGCAGCCAAGATTTAGGGGGCGCGTTGACTGAAGCTTTCTTT
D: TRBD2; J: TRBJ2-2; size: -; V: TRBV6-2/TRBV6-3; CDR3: CASTPLPSGVRMNTGELFF; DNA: TGTGCCAGCACCCCCCTCCCTAGCGGGGTTCGGATGAACACCGGGGAGCTGTTTTTT
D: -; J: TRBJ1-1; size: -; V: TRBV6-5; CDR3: CASSDALEAFF; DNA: TGTGCCAGCAGCGACGCGCTTGAAGCTTTCTTT
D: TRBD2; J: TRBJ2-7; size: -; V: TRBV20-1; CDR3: CSASSSGALYEQYF; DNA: TGCAGTGCTAGTAGCAGCGGGGCCCTCTACGAGCAGTACTTC
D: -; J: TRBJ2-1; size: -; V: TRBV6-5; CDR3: CASSPWRDNNEQFF; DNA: TGTGCCAGCAGTCCATGGAGGGACAACAATGAGCAGTTCTTC
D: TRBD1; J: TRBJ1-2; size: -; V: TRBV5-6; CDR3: CASSLMGTGSYGYTF; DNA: TGTGCCAGCAGCTTGATGGGGACAGGCTCCTATGGCTACACCTTC
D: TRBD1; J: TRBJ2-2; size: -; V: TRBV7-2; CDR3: CASSLEAGGLLFF; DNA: TGTGCCAGCAGCTTAGAGGCAGGGGGCTTGTTGTTTTTT
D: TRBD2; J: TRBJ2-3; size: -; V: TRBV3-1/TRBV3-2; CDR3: CASSQEQRGPSTDTQYF; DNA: TGTGCCAGCAGCCAAGAGCAGCGGGGGCCCAGCACAGATACGCAGTATTTT
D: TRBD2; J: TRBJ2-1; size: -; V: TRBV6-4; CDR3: CASSAERGGHEQFF; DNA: TGTGCCAGCAGTGCCGAGCGGGGGGGCCATGAGCAGTTCTTC
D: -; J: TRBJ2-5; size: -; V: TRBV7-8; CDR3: CASSLGSTRETQYF; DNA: TGTGCCAGCAGCTTGGGCAGCACAAGGGAGACCCAGTACTTC
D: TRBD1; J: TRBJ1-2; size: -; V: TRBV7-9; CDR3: CASSPDRDGYTF; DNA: TGTGCCAGCAGCCCGGACAGGGATGGCTACACCTTC
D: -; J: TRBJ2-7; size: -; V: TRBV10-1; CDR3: CASSESVPGSYEQYF; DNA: TGCGCCAGCAGTGAGTCGGTACCAGGATCCTACGAGCAGTACTTC
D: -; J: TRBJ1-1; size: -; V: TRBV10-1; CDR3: CASSDGGLNTEAFF; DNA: TGCGCCAGCAGTGATGGAGGACTGAACACTGAAGCTTTCTTT
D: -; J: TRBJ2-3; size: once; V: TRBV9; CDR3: CASSVNEGNTDTQYF; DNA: TGTGCCAGCAGCGTTAACGAGGGAAACACAGATACGCAGTATTTT
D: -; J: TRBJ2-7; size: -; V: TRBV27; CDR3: CASSSRRLQGDYEQYF; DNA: TGTGCCAGCAGTTCCCGGAGGCTGCAGGGAGATTACGAGCAGTACTTC
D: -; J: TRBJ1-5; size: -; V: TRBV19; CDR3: CASSMTGNQPQHF; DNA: TGTGCCAGTAGTATGACCGGCAATCAGCCCCAGCATTTT
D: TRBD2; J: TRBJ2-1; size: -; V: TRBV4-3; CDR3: CASSQGTSGGERSYNEQFF; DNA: TGCGCCAGCAGCCAGGGGACTAGCGGGGGGGAACGATCTTACAATGAGCAGTTCTTC
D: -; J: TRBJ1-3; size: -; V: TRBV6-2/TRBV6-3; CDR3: CASSYTGARSGNTIYF; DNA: TGTGCCAGCAGTTACACCGGAGCCAGGTCTGGAAACACCATATATTTT
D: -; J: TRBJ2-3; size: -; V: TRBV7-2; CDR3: CASSLGGADTQYF; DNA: TGTGCCAGCAGCTTAGGAGGGGCAGATACGCAGTATTTT
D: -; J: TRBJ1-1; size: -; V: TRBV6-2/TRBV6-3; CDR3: CASSYLQATEAFF; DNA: TGTGCCAGCAGTTACCTGCAGGCGACTGAAGCTTTCTTT